This TCR beta chain came from a study of CD4 T cells in relation to SARS-CoV-2 and coronaviruses. About the study: TCR beta CDR3s were sequenced after roughly 10-day antigen culture of PBMCs.

This clone has only a few counts. Antigen unknown. The CDR3 extends over 12 amino acids. The V and J ends lost 1 base and 1 base respectively, with 0 bases between them. Germline assignment: CDR1 SGHTA and CDR2 FQGNSA. Findings and limits, study-wide: Crossreactivity was assessed only for spike protein, not other viral proteins.

Libraries were prepared by immunoSEQ multiplex PCR; TCRdb keeps only in-frame clonotypes and omits some of them. The table includes about 37,000 clones, more than 70% detected once. The source material was naive CD4+ T cells from PBMCs, cultured in vitro. Subset reported: naive CD4+ T cells isolated by negative enrichment. This chain joins TRBV7-2 and TRBJ2-3; no definite D call. The source is an adult with COVID-19. CDR3: CASSLGTDTQYF. CDR3 sequence (DNA): TGTGCCAGCAGCTTAGGCACAGATACGCAGTATTTT.